These T cell receptor beta chains were read from a single sample in a study of preoperative IRX-2 immunotherapy in early breast cancer. Clones were read by immunoSEQ multiplex PCR, and TCRdb kept only the in-frame ones, dropping some. Here the sample spans 20,000 to 30,000 clones, roughly 80% being singletons. This specimen consisted of lymph node tissue, obtained before IRX-2 immunotherapy. All receptors come from a human donor with breast cancer. Both conserved end residues are part of each CDR3. The D gene is left open where the match is weak. Not all rows give a size; the values are once, few, many and, for expanded clones, a class.

D: NA; J: TRBJ1-1; size: NA; V: TRBV6-8; DNA: TGTGCCAGCAGTTACTCGACGGGGGGGACTGAAGCTTTCTTT; CDR3: CASSYSTGGTEAFF
D: NA; J: TRBJ1-1; size: NA; V: TRBV6-8; DNA: TGTGCCATCAGTGTAACACAAGCTGACACTGAAGCTTTCTTT; CDR3: CAISVTQADTEAFF
D: TRBD2; J: TRBJ2-5; size: NA; V: TRBV29-1; DNA: TGCAGCGCCGGGGGGTCGGGAGAGACCCAGTACTTC; CDR3: CSAGGSGETQYF
D: NA; J: TRBJ1-1; size: NA; V: TRBV6-8; DNA: TGTGCCAGCAGTAGATACAGGGCGGCTGAAGCTTTCTTT; CDR3: CASSRYRAAEAFF
D: NA; J: TRBJ2-3; size: NA; V: TRBV6-8; DNA: TGTGCCAGCAGGGGGGGGGACAGACGCACAGATACGCAGTATTTT; CDR3: CASRGGDRRTDTQYF
D: NA; J: TRBJ2-1; size: few; V: TRBV6-8; DNA: TGTGCCAGCAGTGCTTCGGACTATGGGGATGAGCAGTTCTTC; CDR3: CASSASDYGDEQFF
D: TRBD1; J: TRBJ2-7; size: NA; V: TRBV6-8; DNA: TGTGCCAGCAGATCACAGGGGCCCAACAACGAGCAGTACTTC; CDR3: CASRSQGPNNEQYF
D: TRBD1; J: TRBJ1-5; size: NA; V: TRBV6-8; DNA: TGTGCCAGCAGCATGGACAGGGGAGGGAATCAGCCCCAGCATTTT; CDR3: CASSMDRGGNQPQHF
D: NA; J: TRBJ2-2; size: NA; V: TRBV5-1; DNA: TGCGCCAGCAGCTTGGAAGGGGGCACCGGGGAGCTGTTTTTT; CDR3: CASSLEGGTGELFF
D: NA; J: TRBJ2-3; size: NA; V: TRBV11-3; DNA: TGTGCCAGCAGCTTAGTCCCATCCACAGATACGCAGTATTTT; CDR3: CASSLVPSTDTQYF
D: NA; J: TRBJ1-4; size: NA; V: TRBV1; DNA: TGCGCCAGCAGCCAGGTACAGGGTTTGAGGGAAAAACTGTTTTTT; CDR3: CASSQVQGLREKLFF
D: NA; J: TRBJ2-5; size: NA; V: TRBV6-7; DNA: TGTGCCAGCAGTGAAGCGCGAACCGTAGGGACCCAGTACTTC; CDR3: CASSEARTVGTQYF
D: TRBD1; J: TRBJ2-7; size: NA; V: TRBV7-6; DNA: TGTGCCAGCAGCCAGGGACAGGGGGTCGGTGAGCAGTACTTC; CDR3: CASSQGQGVGEQYF
D: NA; J: TRBJ1-4; size: NA; V: TRBV30; DNA: TGTGCCTGGAGGGCCCACCACGGGGAAACTAATGAAAAACTGTTTTTT; CDR3: CAWRAHHGETNEKLFF
D: NA; J: TRBJ1-1; size: NA; V: TRBV6-8; DNA: TGTGCCAGCACACAGGACCCAGAGAACACTGAAGCTTTCTTT; CDR3: CASTQDPENTEAFF
D: TRBD1; J: TRBJ1-6; size: NA; V: TRBV5-1; DNA: TGCGCCAGCAGCCTTGGGACAGGGGTTCATTCACCCCTCCACTTT; CDR3: CASSLGTGVHSPLHF
D: NA; J: TRBJ1-2; size: NA; V: TRBV6-1; DNA: TGTGCCAGCAGTGAAGCGGGAGCTAACTATGGCTACACCTTC; CDR3: CASSEAGANYGYTF
D: TRBD1; J: TRBJ2-5; size: few; V: TRBV11-3; DNA: TGTGCCAGCAGCTTATTCGGACAGGGGGCGATGAGGGAGACCCAGTACTTC; CDR3: CASSLFGQGAMRETQYF
D: NA; J: TRBJ1-1; size: NA; V: TRBV30; DNA: TGTGCCTGGAACCCAAGCACTGAAGCTTTCTTT; CDR3: CAWNPSTEAFF
D: NA; J: TRBJ1-1; size: NA; V: TRBV10-3; DNA: TGTGCCATCAGTGAGTCTATGGGGGGGGATAACACTGAAGCTTTCTTT; CDR3: CAISESMGGDNTEAFF
D: TRBD1; J: TRBJ1-2; size: NA; V: TRBV15; DNA: TGTGCCACCAGCAGAGCCGGGGGACAGACTAACTATGGCTACACCTTC; CDR3: CATSRAGGQTNYGYTF
D: NA; J: TRBJ1-2; size: few; V: TRBV30; DNA: TGTGCCTGGAGTTGGGAGGCGAACTATGGCTACACCTTC; CDR3: CAWSWEANYGYTF
D: TRBD2; J: TRBJ2-3; size: NA; V: TRBV7-1; DNA: TGTGCCAGCAGCTCCCTTATAGCGGGGGGGACAGATACGCAGTATTTT; CDR3: CASSSLIAGGTDTQYF
D: TRBD2; J: TRBJ2-1; size: NA; V: TRBV6-8; DNA: TGTGCCAGCAGTTTAGGACTAGCGGGGGTCAATGAGCAGTTCTTC; CDR3: CASSLGLAGVNEQFF
D: NA; J: TRBJ2-3; size: NA; V: TRBV6-8; DNA: TGTGCCAGCTCCCGGGACGGAACTAGCACAGATACGCAGTATTTT; CDR3: CASSRDGTSTDTQYF
D: NA; J: TRBJ1-3; size: NA; V: TRBV11-3; DNA: TGTGCCAGCAGCTTAGAGCAGGGGCGAAACACCATATATTTT; CDR3: CASSLEQGRNTIYF
D: TRBD1; J: TRBJ1-4; size: NA; V: TRBV7-6; DNA: TGTGCCAGCAGCCACACTAACCTGGGACAGGGGATTAATGAAAAACTGTTTTTT; CDR3: CASSHTNLGQGINEKLFF